The sequence of this TCR beta chain was determined in a study of cytomegalovirus exposure and HLA in healthy donors. Points from the study as a whole: In presence/absence analyses, roughly uniform sequencing depth across donors was assumed.

The CDR3 contains 13 residues. With V trimmed by 6 bases and J by 5 bases, 4 bases remained unmatched. CDR1 SGHVS and CDR2 FNYEAQ come from the germline V gene. This clone has just one count. Its antigen is not known. Primers: 60 Vbeta forward and 13 Jbeta reverse. Assay used: immunoSEQ multiplex PCR; TCRdb lists only in-frame clones, some missing. The repertoire consists of 200,000 or so clones, with about 79% occurring once and the leading ten covering about 0.094%. The chain combines TRBV7-6 with TRBJ1-1, with 9 bases fitting TRBD1. The source of this sequence is a boy aged 2 to 9 in good health and CMV-seronegative. Sequenced sample: PBMCs. For the CDR3, the DNA is TGTGCCAGCAGGGTGGACAGGGGAACTGAAGCTTTCTTT. Translation gives CASRVDRGTEAFF.